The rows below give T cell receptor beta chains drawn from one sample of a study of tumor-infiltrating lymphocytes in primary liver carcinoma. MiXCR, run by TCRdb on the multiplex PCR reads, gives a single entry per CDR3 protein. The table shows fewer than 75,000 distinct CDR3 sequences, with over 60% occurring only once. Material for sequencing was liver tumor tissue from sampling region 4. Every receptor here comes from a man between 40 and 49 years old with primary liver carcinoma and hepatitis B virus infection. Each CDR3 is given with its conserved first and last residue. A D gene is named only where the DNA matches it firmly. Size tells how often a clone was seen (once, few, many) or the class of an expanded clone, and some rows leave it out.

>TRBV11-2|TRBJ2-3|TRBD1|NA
TGTGCCATCAGTCTTCGGGACAGGGGGGCAGATACGCAGTATTTT
CAISLRDRGADTQYF
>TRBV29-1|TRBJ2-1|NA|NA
TGCAGCGCCCGCCCAGGGGTGAATGAGCAATACTTC
CSARPGVNEQYF
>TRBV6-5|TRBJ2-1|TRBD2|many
TGTGCCAGCAGGCGGCTAGCGGGAGAGGGAAATGAGCAGTTCTTC
CASRRLAGEGNEQFF
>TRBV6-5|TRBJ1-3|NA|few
TGCGCCAGCAGACTAACGGCGGCAGGAAACACCATATATTTT
CASRLTAAGNTIYF
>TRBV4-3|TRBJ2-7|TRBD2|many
TGCGCCAGCAGCCCGTCCGCGGGAGCCGCATACGAGCAGTACTTC
CASSPSAGAAYEQYF
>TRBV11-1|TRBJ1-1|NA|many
TGTGCCAGCAGCCCGCGACGGGGTCGGAGCACTGAAGCTTTCTTT
CASSPRRGRSTEAFF
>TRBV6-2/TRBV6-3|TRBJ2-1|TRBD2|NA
TGTGCCAGCGGTTACTGGGGACTAGCGGGAGGGAGCTCCTACAATGAGCAGTTCTTC
CASGYWGLAGGSSYNEQFF
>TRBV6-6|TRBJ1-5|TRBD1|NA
TGTGCCAGTGCCGGGACAGGGGCCGGAGGTAGCAATCTGCCCCAGCATTTT
CASAGTGAGGSNLPQHF
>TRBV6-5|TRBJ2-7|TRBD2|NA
TGTGCCAGCAGTCTGAGCGGGAGCTTCGACGAGCAGAACTTC
CASSLSGSFDEQNF
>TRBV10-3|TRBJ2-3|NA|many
TGTGCCATCAGATCCGGGACCGGCACAGATACGCAGTATTTT
CAIRSGTGTDTQYF
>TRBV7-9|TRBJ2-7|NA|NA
TGTGCAAGCAGCTTTCTTAGGGACGAGCAGTACTTC
CASSFLRDEQYF
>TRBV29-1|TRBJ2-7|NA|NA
TGCAGCGCCTGCCTGAGTTCCGAGCAGTACTTC
CSACLSSEQYF